This T cell receptor (beta chain) was observed in a study of control samples from healthy donors and cancer patients. The germline V gene encodes CDR1 LNHDA and CDR2 SQIVND (reference sequence). This CDR3 comprises 15 residues. With V trimmed by 5 bases and J by 2 bases, 7 bases remained unmatched. The assay was immunoSEQ multiplex PCR, and TCRdb's table has in-frame clones only and misses some. The table lists more than 50,000 clones, 75% to 95% of them singletons. The sample taken for sequencing was PBMCs. The receptor was derived from a woman in her fifties or sixties with colorectal cancer. This chain joins TRBV19 and TRBJ1-1, with 8 bases that match TRBD1. CDR3 sequence reads: CASSDETGVNTEAFF. The CDR3 region has the DNA TGTGCCAGTAGTGACGAGACAGGGGTTAACACTGAAGCTTTCTTT.